The 19 T cell receptor beta chains given below trace back to one sample, sequenced in a study of blood T cells in healthy people across ages. A second PCR of roughly 7 to 11 cycles used a sample-barcoded 5' primer and a J-beta primer mix. TCRdb reprocessed the 5' RACE reads via MiXCR and lists one record per CDR3 protein. The table shows around 870,000 distinct CDR3 sequences, with about 30% occurring only once. Input material: blood. Source of these receptors: a woman older than 75 in good health.

Only a few counts were recorded for this clonotype. An end of the junction does not agree with germline; a read error may underlie this. The chain couples TRBV6-5 to TRBJ2-7; 8 bases fit TRBD1. The CDR3 sequence is 13 residues long. The V gene's germline CDR1 is MNHEY and CDR2 SVGAGI. The CDR3 nucleotides are TGTGCCGGCAGTAAGGGGACAGGTTACGAGCAGTACTTC. This gives the protein CAGSKGTGYEQYF.

This clonotype was seen once. The gene calls are TRBV29-1 and TRBJ1-2, with TRBD1 as a possible D gene (5 bases). In germline, CDR1 is SQVTM, CDR2 ANQGSEA. The length of the CDR3 is 12 residues. V was cut by 6 bases and J by 8 bases, with 16 bases left in between. The CDR3 nucleotides read TGCAGCGTAGGGCAGGGCGCATGGGGCTACACCTTC. Translated: CSVGQGAWGYTF.

This chain connects TRBV6-1 to TRBJ1-2, with TRBD1 identical over 11 bases. Trimming at V came to 8 bases and at J to 6 bases, leaving 5 bases not matched to a gene. In germline, CDR1 is MNHNS, CDR2 SASEGT. The CDR3 spans 13 residues. Here the CDR3 reads CASERTGGHGYTF. As DNA, the CDR3 is TGTGCCAGCGAACGGACAGGGGGCCATGGCTACACCTTC.

This clonotype was picked up a small number of times. V gene TRBV24-1 combines with J gene TRBJ2-7; 10 positions agree with TRBD2. The CDR3 sequence is 16 residues long. Germline V gene sequence: CDR1 KGHDR, CDR2 SFDVKD. V lost 5 bases, J lost 7 bases, and 13 bases stayed unmatched. CDR3 bases: TGTGCCACCAGTGGAGGACTAGCGGAGTCCTACAATGAGCAGTACTTC. This translates into CATSGGLAESYNEQYF.

This clonotype was seen a few times. This chain links TRBV3-1 with TRBJ1-6; D gene unclear. The CDR3 sequence is 14 residues long. CDR1 and CDR2 from the germline V gene are LGHDT and YNNKEL (reference sequence). Trimming shortened V by 4 bases and J by 13 bases, and 17 bases separated the two germline ends. The CDR3 DNA sequence: TGTGCCAGCAGCCCCGCCGTCCAAAGGAGGCCCCTCCACTTT. It is translated as CASSPAVQRRPLHF.

This clonotype has at least ten counts. The V gene is TRBV20-1, the J gene TRBJ1-5; D is perhaps TRBD1 (5 bases). The CDR3 loop spans 18 amino acids. The V end was cut by 3 bases, the J end by 1 base, with 22 bases between. Germline-derived CDR1 and CDR2 are DFQATT and SNEGSKA (reference sequence). CDR3 DNA: TGCAGTGCTAGCGGGGGTAGGGGAATTGGGGAAAGCAATCAGCCCCAGCATTTT. As protein: CSASGGRGIGESNQPQHF.

This clonotype has ten or more counts. The rearrangement joins TRBV7-2 to TRBJ2-1; 7 bases match TRBD2. CDR1 SGHTA and CDR2 FQGNSA come from the germline V gene. The CDR3 spans 15 residues. Losses at the gene ends were 4 bases for V and 12 bases for J; bases not matched to a gene: 15. CDR3 protein: CASSYGVASGSRQFF. Here the CDR3 DNA reads TGTGCCAGCAGCTACGGGGTAGCTAGCGGTTCGAGGCAGTTCTTC.

The chain combines TRBV5-6 with TRBJ2-1, with D perhaps matching TRBD2 (6 bases). The CDR3 is 18 residues long. V was clipped by 0 bases and J by 2 bases, with 18 bases between them. The germline CDR1 and CDR2 sequences are SGHDT and YYEEEE. The CDR3 region is CASSLAGGIVFTYNEQFF. CDR3 nucleotides: TGTGCCAGCAGCTTGGCTGGAGGGATCGTATTTACCTACAATGAGCAGTTCTTC.

The J gene is TRBJ1-1, the V gene TRBV20-1, with D maybe TRBD1 (5 bases). Germline values: CDR1 DFQATT, CDR2 SNEGSKA (reference sequence). This CDR3 spans 16 amino acids. V lost 0 bases and J 1 base, leaving 15 bases between the germline ends. The CDR3 DNA follows: TGCAGTGCTAGAGACCTCCCCTCAGGGAAGAACACTGAAGCTTTCTTT. It translates to CSARDLPSGKNTEAFF.

Turning to this clonotype: A much larger clone lies one base from this, so it may be a read error. The chain employs TRBV25-1 and TRBJ1-2; 10 bases are a match to TRBD1. Per germline, CDR1 MGHDK and CDR2 SYGVNS. The CDR3 has 16 residues. CDR3 protein: CTSSDLMTGGARGYTF. The CDR3 DNA reads TGTACCAGCAGTGACCTCATGACAGGGGGCGCGAGAGGCTACACCTTC.

This clonotype has ten or more counts. The gene calls are TRBV29-1 and TRBJ2-1; D uncertain. The CDR3 consists of 11 residues. Trimming cost V 4 bases and J 4 bases, with 5 bases left between them. CDR1 is SQVTM, CDR2 ANQGSEA, per germline. Here the CDR3 DNA reads TGCAGCGTTGTGCCATACAATGAGCAGTTCTTC. Translating it yields CSVVPYNEQFF.

The chain combines TRBV4-1 with TRBJ1-5, with TRBD1 matching 11 bases. V was pared by 5 bases and J by 3 bases, with 9 bases of the junction left unmatched. Germline V CDR1 and CDR2: MGHRA, YSYEKL. This CDR3 has 17 residues. In DNA, the CDR3 is TGCGCCAGCAGCAATGAGAGGACAGGGGGCGTCAATCAGCCCCAGCATTTT. This codes for CASSNERTGGVNQPQHF.

Only a few counts were recorded for this clonotype. DNA of the CDR3: TGTGCCACCAGCAGAGATACAACGGTCAATCAGCCCCAGCATTTT. Translated: CATSRDTTVNQPQHF. This rearrangement joins TRBV15 to TRBJ1-5; no clear D. V was pared by 0 bases and J by 3 bases, with 9 bases between. This CDR3 is 15 amino acids long. CDR1 and CDR2 (germline): LNHNV, YYDKDF (reference sequence).

This clonotype was observed at least ten times. The V gene is TRBV20-1, the J gene TRBJ1-2, with D maybe TRBD1 (5 bases). Trimming cost V 6 bases and J 4 bases, with 15 bases left between them. This CDR3 has 13 amino acids. CDR1 DFQATT and CDR2 SNEGSKA come from the germline V gene (reference sequence). The CDR3 DNA is TGCAGTGCGACAGCGGTCCAGGGCTATGGCTACACCTTC. It codes for CSATAVQGYGYTF.

The chain employs TRBV19 and TRBJ1-2; weak D call: TRBD1 (6 bases). The CDR3 length is 13 residues. V dropped 6 bases and J dropped 7 bases, with 15 bases sitting between them. In germline, CDR1 is LNHDA, CDR2 SQIVND (reference sequence). CDR3 DNA: TGTGCCAGTAGCAAGAGGCGGGGGCCTGGCTACACCTTC. Its protein is CASSKRRGPGYTF.

Many counts were recorded for this clonotype. The chain recombines TRBV20-1 with TRBJ1-5; D is undetermined. CDR3 length equals 13 residues. Germline V gene sequence: CDR1 DFQATT, CDR2 SNEGSKA (reference sequence). V lost 6 bases, J lost 7 bases, and 16 bases lay in between. The CDR3 nucleotides are TGCAGTGCCGCGAGGGAGTCTGGGCAGCCCCAGCATTTT. Protein: CSAARESGQPQHF.

This clonotype has a count of ten or more. The chain combines TRBV20-1 with TRBJ2-7; 10 nucleotides line up with TRBD1. The junction had 12 bases not matched to a gene; V was cut back by 2 bases and J by 5 bases. Germline CDR1 DFQATT, CDR2 SNEGSKA (reference sequence). CDR3 length: 16 amino acids. CDR3 residues: CSARKTGQGKPHEQYF. The CDR3 bases are TGCAGTGCTAGAAAAACGGGACAGGGGAAACCCCACGAGCAGTACTTC.

This clonotype was recorded at least ten times. This chain connects TRBV7-2 to TRBJ2-1; possible D gene TRBD1, 6 bases. V lost 4 bases and J 0 bases, leaving 10 bases between the germline ends. This CDR3 region has 15 residues. The V gene's germline CDR1 is SGHTA and CDR2 FQGNSA. CDR3 coding DNA: TGTGCCAGCAGCTACTCACAGGGCTCCTACAATGAGCAGTTCTTC. It yields the protein CASSYSQGSYNEQFF.

V usage is TRBV9 and J usage is TRBJ1-1, with D possibly TRBD1 on 5 matching bases. The V end lost 4 bases, the J end lost 1 base, and 11 bases lay between the germline ends. This CDR3 has 14 residues. Germline CDR1 and CDR2: SGDLS and YYNGEE. CDR3 bases: TGTGCCAGCAGCTGGGGGTTAGGGAACACTGAAGCTTTCTTT. Protein: CASSWGLGNTEAFF. Supplemented by reference TRBV9 and TRBJ1-1, the full variable domain reads DSGVTQTPKHLITATGQRVTLRCSPRSGDLSVYWYQQSLDQGLQFLIQYYNGEERAKGNILERFSAQQFPDLHSELNLSSLELGDSALYFCASSWGLGNTEAFFGQGTRLTVV.